Below, 16 T cell receptor gamma chains from the same sample are listed, as sequenced in a study of Vδ1+ human thymocytes. Study-wide findings and caveats: Highly polyclonal TRG and TRD repertoires with Gaussian CDR3 length distributions appeared in thymus.

These receptors have no known antigen. The template was reverse-transcribed extracted RNA. The CDR3 regions were amplified by multiplex PCR from V-gene primers to a constant-region primer. TCRdb fed the multiplex PCR reads into CATT to redo clone calling. The table records 25,000 to 35,000 gamma-chain clones, around a fifth of them present only once. What was sequenced was Vdelta1+ gamma-delta thymocytes from the thymus. Subset in this sample: FACS-sorted CD3+ TCRalphabeta- TCRVdelta1+ TCRVdelta2- thymocytes. The source of these receptors is a boy under two years old who had congenital heart surgery.

The chain links TRGV4 to TRGJP1. Germline CDR1 and CDR2: EGSTGY and YDSYTSSV. The CDR3 length is 15 residues. The junction had 4 bases not matched to a gene; V was cut back by 0 bases and J by 3 bases. Here the CDR3 reads CATWDGPPTGWFKIF. The DNA for the CDR3 is TGTGCCACCTGGGATGGGCCCCCCACTGGTTGGTTCAAGATATTT.

The V gene is TRGV4, the J gene TRGJ1 or TRGJ2. CDR3 length: 14 amino acids. V was pared by 3 bases and J by 10 bases, with 15 bases of the junction left unmatched. CDR1 is EGSTGY and CDR2 is YDSYTSSV in the germline V gene. The CDR3 spells CATWDLHAPFKKLF. In DNA, the CDR3 is TGTGCCACCTGGGATTTACACGCCCCCTTCAAGAAACTCTTT.

This clone was detected a few times. J is TRGJ1 or TRGJ2 and V is TRGV9. Per the germline V gene, CDR1 is GITISATS and CDR2 is ISYDGTV (reference sequence). CDR3 length: 13 amino acids. J gave up 11 bases and V 0 bases, and 10 bases lay outside the gene matches. Here the CDR3 reads CALWEVNYREKLF. DNA for the CDR3: TGTGCCTTGTGGGAGGTGAACTACCGGGAGAAACTCTTT.

This clone was found a few times. The V and J genes are TRGV8 and TRGJP. J lost 6 bases, V lost 2 bases, and 4 bases had no gene match. Germline loops: CDR1 VENAVY, CDR2 YDSYNSRV. CDR3 length: 16 residues. The CDR3 loop is CATWDMGELGKKIKVF. DNA of the CDR3: TGTGCCACCTGGGATATGGGAGAGTTGGGCAAAAAAATCAAGGTATTT.

Comments on this clone: Other DNA sequences of this sample code for an identical CDR3. The V and J genes are TRGV9 and TRGJP. The CDR3 contains 17 residues. The germline V gene encodes CDR1 GITISATS and CDR2 ISYDGTV (reference sequence). Trimming cost V 2 bases and J 3 bases; bases outside gene matches: 4. DNA for the CDR3: TGTGCCTTGTGGGAGGCCTTGCAAGAGTTGGGCAAAAAAATCAAGGTATTT. It is translated as CALWEALQELGKKIKVF.

Details on this clone: This sample also contains other DNA sequences that code for the same CDR3. This sequence joins TRGV8 and TRGJ1 or TRGJ2. This CDR3 has 12 amino acids. V shed 1 base, J shed 6 bases, and the junction held 3 bases outside the gene matches. From germline, CDR1 is VENAVY and CDR2 YDSYNSRV. CDR3 region: CATWDRGYKKLF. CDR3 bases: TGTGCCACCTGGGATAGAGGTTATAAGAAACTCTTT.

This clone appeared a few times. The chain links TRGV4 to TRGJP2. J was trimmed by 2 bases and V by 0 bases; bases with no gene match: 6. This CDR3 contains 16 residues. The germline V gene encodes CDR1 EGSTGY and CDR2 YDSYTSSV. The CDR3 sequence: CATWDGKPSSDWIKTF. In DNA, the CDR3 is TGTGCCACCTGGGATGGGAAGCCGAGTAGTGATTGGATCAAGACGTTT.

This clone has only a few counts. This sequence is one base from a far larger clone and is likely a read error. Other nucleotide sequences in the sample specify the same CDR3. The chain recombines TRGV2 with TRGJ1 or TRGJ2. Germline loops: CDR1 EGSNGY, CDR2 YDSYNSKV. The CDR3 runs to 13 residues. The V and J ends lost 0 bases and 4 bases, in that order; junction bases with no gene match: 3. Here the CDR3 reads CATWDGKYYKKLF. CDR3 coding DNA: TGTGCCACCTGGGACGGGAAATATTATAAGAAACTCTTT.

Judged by abundance, this clone is medium-sized. The sample carries other DNA sequences with the same CDR3. The chain employs TRGV3 and TRGJ1 or TRGJ2. Germline V lookup: CDR1 VTNTFY, CDR2 YDVSTARD (reference sequence). The CDR3 totals 11 residues. After removal of 0 bases from V and 12 bases from J, the junction contained 5 bases not matched to a gene. DNA for the CDR3: TGTGCCACCTGGGACAGGCCGAGGAAACTCTTT. Translation gives CATWDRPRKLF.

A remark on this clone: Other DNA sequences in the same sample also yield this CDR3. The chain carries TRGV9 and TRGJ1 or TRGJ2. The germline V gene has CDR1 GITISATS and CDR2 ISYDGTV (reference sequence). The CDR3 totals 13 residues. J lost 3 bases, V lost 3 bases, and 5 bases had no gene match. CDR3 DNA: TGTGCCTTGTGGGAGATACCTTATTATAAGAAACTCTTT. Translated: CALWEIPYYKKLF.

As regards this clone: TCRdb's listed protein matches a much larger clone and diverges from this DNA's translation at residue 7, likely through a read error; the protein shown comes from the DNA. The chain links TRGV8 to TRGJ1 or TRGJ2. The CDR3 is 11 amino acids. The V segment lost 2 bases and the J segment 9 bases; nucleotides outside the gene matches: 4. Germline V lookup: CDR1 VENAVY, CDR2 YDSYNSRV. The CDR3 protein is CATWDNCKKLF. CDR3 in DNA: TGTGCCACCTGGGATAACTGTAAGAAACTCTTT.

This clone was seen more than once but under ten times. V and J are TRGV9 and TRGJ1 or TRGJ2. This CDR3 region has 13 residues. CDR1 is GITISATS and CDR2 is ISYDGTV in the germline V gene (reference sequence). The trim removed 0 bases at V and 8 bases at J, leaving 7 bases unmatched. The CDR3 sequence is CALWEVHTDKKLF. In DNA, the CDR3 is TGTGCCTTGTGGGAGGTGCATACAGATAAGAAACTCTTT.

This clone was seen just once. The chain is built from TRGV5 and TRGJ1 or TRGJ2. The CDR3 is 15 amino acids. Trimming cost V 0 bases and J 2 bases; bases outside gene matches: 7. CDR1 VINAFY and CDR2 YDVSNSKD come from the germline V gene. CDR3 coding DNA: TGTGCCACCTGGGACAGGCCAATGGATTATTATAAGAAACTCTTT. Translation gives CATWDRPMDYYKKLF.

This chain links TRGV2 with TRGJ1 or TRGJ2. This CDR3 has 12 amino acids. Germline CDR1 is EGSNGY and CDR2 is YDSYNSKV. V was pared by 5 bases and J by 5 bases, with 6 bases of the junction left unmatched. This chain's CDR3 is CATWGPHYKKLF. In DNA, the CDR3 is TGTGCCACCTGGGGCCCCCATTATAAGAAACTCTTT.

About this clone: Different DNA sequences within this sample yield the same CDR3. This rearrangement joins TRGV9 to TRGJ1 or TRGJ2. CDR3 size: 14 residues. J gave up 0 bases and V 3 bases, and 5 bases lay outside the gene matches. Germline V gene data show CDR1 as GITISATS and CDR2 as ISYDGTV (reference sequence). As DNA, the CDR3 is TGTGCCTTGTGGGAGCCTTCGAATTATTATAAGAAACTCTTT. This gives the protein CALWEPSNYYKKLF.

There are a few counts of this clone. The gene calls are TRGV5 and TRGJ1 or TRGJ2. The CDR3 is made up of 15 amino acids. Germline assignment: CDR1 VINAFY and CDR2 YDVSNSKD. V trimming: 2 bases; J trimming: 7 bases; junction bases outside the gene matches: 14. The DNA for the CDR3 is TGTGCCACCTGGGACAACCGCGTAGGAGGGTATAAGAAACTCTTT. Translation gives CATWDNRVGGYKKLF.